This T cell receptor beta chain came from a study of blood T cell repertoires in COVID-19. Looking at the study overall: Some COVID-19 samples were acute and others convalescent; all came from the United States, Italy and Spain.

Trimming left V 0 bases short and J 5 bases short, with 13 bases between. CDR1 LNHNV and CDR2 YYDKDF come from the germline V gene (reference sequence). The CDR3 loop spans 16 amino acids. Profiling relied on immunoSEQ multiplex PCR, and the TCRdb table lists in-frame clones only, not all of them. The sample has 120,000 to 150,000 clones; approximately 90% are singletons. Specimen: peripheral blood. The source is a woman aged 55 to 70 with active COVID-19. V is TRBV15 and J is TRBJ1-4; D may be TRBD1 (6 bases). For the CDR3, the DNA is TGTGCCACCAGCAGAGATGCGGGGGCAGGGAATGAAAAACTGTTTTTT. It is translated as CATSRDAGAGNEKLFF.